The next 9 T cell receptor beta chains were all read from a single sample in a study of T-cell memory formation after mild COVID-19. TCRdb used MiXCR to reprocess the 5' RACE reads, holding one entry per CDR3 protein. The sample records about 250,000 distinct CDR3 sequences, about a sixth being singletons. Specimen: PBMCs or a T cell subset sorted from them (not recorded which). Receptor source: a man younger than 35 who had mild COVID-19 (a few samples of this study predate the infection). Cell type and time point are not known.

The chain couples TRBV4-1 to TRBJ2-1; tentatively, D is TRBD2 (8 bases). The CDR3 totals 16 residues. Germline V gene sequence: CDR1 MGHRA, CDR2 YSYEKL. V was shortened by 7 bases and J by 8 bases, with 24 bases between the two germline ends. DNA of the CDR3: TGCGCCAGCAACAGGGGTGGCGGGGGGTTTTTGGATGAGCAGTTCTTC. It translates to CASNRGGGGFLDEQFF.

This clonotype was detected a few times. The chain joins TRBV9 to TRBJ2-2; TRBD2 aligns across 11 bases. J lost 4 bases, V lost 3 bases, and 2 bases had no gene match. The CDR3 is 15 residues long. Germline CDR1 SGDLS, CDR2 YYNGEE. This CDR3 is CASSGLAGGTGELFF. DNA for the CDR3: TGTGCCAGCAGCGGGCTAGCGGGGGGCACCGGGGAGCTGTTTTTT. Looking up the rest from reference TRBV9 and TRBJ2-2 gives the full variable domain: DSGVTQTPKHLITATGQRVTLRCSPRSGDLSVYWYQQSLDQGLQFLIQYYNGEERAKGNILERFSAQQFPDLHSELNLSSLELGDSALYFCASSGLAGGTGELFFGEGSRLTVL.

This clonotype has just a few counts. V is TRBV5-1 and J is TRBJ2-3; TRBD2 agrees at 7 bases. In germline, CDR1 is SGHRS, CDR2 YFSETQ. Trimming removed 5 bases from V and 1 base from J; junction bases left unmatched: 13. This CDR3 is built from 17 residues. CDR3: CASRPTPWEGGTDTQYF. The CDR3 DNA reads TGCGCCAGCAGGCCTACCCCTTGGGAGGGCGGCACAGATACGCAGTATTTT.

In its sample, this clonotype was seen a few times. V and J are TRBV6-5 and TRBJ1-1, with 7 bases that match TRBD1. Germline V gene lookup returns CDR1 MNHEY and CDR2 SVGAGI. This CDR3 has 12 residues. V shed 8 bases and J 4 bases; nucleotides not matched to a gene: 4. CDR3 protein: CASANRGTEAFF. DNA of the CDR3: TGTGCCAGCGCAAACAGGGGCACTGAAGCTTTCTTT.

This clonotype was found a few times. The genes are TRBV15 and TRBJ2-4, with D perhaps assigned TRBD1 or TRBD2 (6 bases each). Germline V gene data show CDR1 as LNHNV and CDR2 as YYDKDF (reference sequence). This CDR3 spans 17 amino acids. Trimming stripped 0 bases from V and 2 bases from J, with 14 bases between. The CDR3 is CATSRDGGGTTKNIQYF. The CDR3 DNA reads as TGTGCCACCAGCAGAGATGGAGGGGGAACTACCAAAAACATTCAGTACTTC.

The chain has TRBV7-3 and TRBJ1-1, with 8 bases lining up with TRBD1. Per germline, CDR1 SGHTA and CDR2 FQGTGA. The CDR3 has 13 amino acids. V lost 8 bases to trimming and J lost 4 bases; unmatched junction nucleotides: 6. CDR3 sequence: CASGATGGTEAFF. In nucleotides, the CDR3 is TGTGCCAGCGGAGCAACAGGGGGCACTGAAGCTTTCTTT.

This clonotype has a handful of counts. This chain uses TRBV7-3 with TRBJ1-6; 12 positions agree with TRBD1. The CDR3 contains 15 residues. V was pared by 3 bases and J by 10 bases, with 4 bases of the junction left unmatched. Germline V gene sequence: CDR1 SGHTA, CDR2 FQGTGA. CDR3 coding DNA: TGTGCCAGCAGCTTCGGGACAGGGGGCACGTCACCCCTCCACTTT. It encodes CASSFGTGGTSPLHF.

This clonotype appeared many times. Here the CDR3 reads CASSQETHPSTDTQYF. In DNA form, the CDR3 reads TGCGCCAGCAGCCAAGAGACTCACCCTAGCACAGATACGCAGTATTTT. This chain uses TRBV4-1 with TRBJ2-3; no clear D gene. The CDR3 is 16 residues long. Germline assignment: CDR1 MGHRA and CDR2 YSYEKL. Deletions cut 0 bases from V and 0 bases from J, with 10 bases between.

The J gene is TRBJ1-6, the V gene TRBV5-1; D not certain. CDR1 and CDR2 from the germline V gene are SGHRS and YFSETQ. CDR3 length: 14 amino acids. V was shortened by 4 bases and J by 7 bases, with 12 bases between the two germline ends. DNA for the CDR3: TGCGCCAGCAGCATTGGTTCGGGAAATTCACCCCTCCACTTT. This codes for CASSIGSGNSPLHF.